What follows describes a single T cell receptor beta chain. The CDR3 has 11 residues. CDR1 MNHNY and CDR2 SVGAGI come from the germline V gene (reference sequence). Deletions cut 5 bases from V and 7 bases from J, with 9 bases between. This specimen comes from a study of blood T cell repertoires in COVID-19. For the study at large: Specimens from acute and convalescent COVID-19 originated in the United States, Italy and Spain.

Authors' data handling: Reference gene primer amplification yielded estimated nucleated cell counts. The assay was immunoSEQ multiplex PCR, and TCRdb's table has in-frame clones only and misses some. V, J and clone size derive from that table, while D and trimming were established from the DNA sequence. This table holds about 230,000 clones, approximately 80% found once. Participant-given clinical history determined each cohort assignment. Cohort 3 recovered donors had two negative PCRs, clearance, or symptom resolution. The source material was PBMCs or T cells enriched from blood (not recorded which). The chain combines TRBV6-6 with TRBJ2-7, with unresolved D. This sequence was found in a man aged 55 to 70 who had recovered from COVID-19. The DNA for the CDR3 is TGTGCCAGCAGTCCCCAACAGGAGCAGTACTTC. This encodes CASSPQQEQYF.